One and the same sample provided the 9 T cell receptor beta chains below, sequenced in a study of beta chain features in type 1 diabetes. The authors reverse transcribed all of the isolated RNA, so sequencing captured expressed TCRB transcripts. Sequenced by immunoSEQ multiplex PCR; TCRdb stores in-frame clones only, minus some. The sample carries a few hundred thousand clones, around 13% recorded once. Whole-study results and caveats: Among patients with Type 1 diabetes, TCRB CDR3s were moderately but significantly shorter in every one of the four CD4+ subsets.

Their antigen targets remain unknown. The specimen sequenced was naive CD4+ T cells from blood. These TCRs come from a woman aged 18-29 years with type 1 diabetes.

Only a few counts were recorded for this clone. The chain recombines TRBV15 with TRBJ1-2, with D perhaps TRBD1 (5 bases). CDR1 LNHNV and CDR2 YYDKDF come from the germline V gene (reference sequence). Trimming removed 0 bases from V and 8 bases from J, with 22 bases in between. The CDR3 extends over 17 amino acids. The CDR3 sequence is CATSRDLGPGLTRGYTF. In DNA, the CDR3 is TGTGCCACCAGCAGAGATCTGGGACCGGGACTTACTCGGGGCTACACCTTC.

The rearrangement links TRBV9 to TRBJ2-2, with TRBD2 matching over 11 bases. Germline V CDR1 and CDR2: SGDLS, YYNGEE. CDR3 size: 16 residues. The V gene end was trimmed by 4 bases and the J gene end by 4 bases; junction bases not matched to a gene: 6. The DNA of the CDR3 is TGTGCCAGCAGCTTAACTAGCGGGGGAGTCACCGGGGAGCTGTTTTTT. This sequence encodes CASSLTSGGVTGELFF. Drawing the rest from reference TRBV9 and TRBJ2-2, the complete variable domain is DSGVTQTPKHLITATGQRVTLRCSPRSGDLSVYWYQQSLDQGLQFLIQYYNGEERAKGNILERFSAQQFPDLHSELNLSSLELGDSALYFCASSLTSGGVTGELFFGEGSRLTVL.

As to this clone: This same CDR3 is encoded by further DNA sequences in the sample. The genes are TRBV25-1 and TRBJ1-2; 9 bases are a match to TRBD1. J gave up 4 bases and V 2 bases, and 2 bases lay outside the gene matches. In germline, CDR1 is MGHDK, CDR2 SYGVNS. The length of the CDR3 is 14 residues. CDR3 in DNA: TGTGCCAGCAGTGAACGGACAGGGGCCTATGGCTACACCTTC. Encoded protein: CASSERTGAYGYTF.

The chain uses TRBV5-8 and TRBJ1-5; no definite D call. Looked up from germline, CDR1 is SGHTS and CDR2 is YDEGEE. CDR3 size: 15 residues. With 0 bases removed from V and 1 base from J, the gap between germline ends came to 8 bases. In DNA, the CDR3 is TGTGCCAGCAGCTTGGGAGGGAGAAGCAATCAGCCCCAGCATTTT. Translation: CASSLGGRSNQPQHF.

This clone was seen a few times. This sample also contains other DNA sequences that code for the same CDR3. This chain joins TRBV7-2 and TRBJ2-1; possibly TRBD2 for D (5 bases). Between the trimmed V and J ends, which lost 1 base and 9 bases, there was a span of 13 bases. This CDR3 has 14 amino acids. CDR1 is SGHTA, CDR2 FQGNSA, per germline. This chain's CDR3 is CASSLGLALGEQFF. Written as DNA, the CDR3 is TGTGCCAGCAGCTTAGGCCTAGCCCTGGGTGAGCAGTTCTTC.

The table lists this clone with a few counts. This chain uses TRBV5-4 with TRBJ2-1, with 9 bases aligning to TRBD1. CDR3 length: 16 residues. The V segment lost 4 bases and the J segment 3 bases; nucleotides outside the gene matches: 8. The germline gives CDR1 SGHNT, CDR2 YYREEE (reference sequence). CDR3 bases: TGTGCCAGCAGCGAGGAAAGGGACAGGGACTACAATGAGCAGTTCTTC. As protein: CASSEERDRDYNEQFF.

This clone has a handful of counts. The V gene is TRBV7-9, the J gene TRBJ1-1; D gene unclear. Germline V lookup: CDR1 SEHNR, CDR2 FQNEAQ (reference sequence). This CDR3 contains 11 residues. Trimming shortened V by 5 bases and J by 6 bases, and 7 bases separated the two germline ends. CDR3 residues: CASSVRAEAFF. The CDR3 nucleotides read TGTGCCAGCAGCGTTCGCGCTGAAGCTTTCTTT.

The J gene is TRBJ2-2, the V gene TRBV15, with 10 bases aligning to TRBD2. This CDR3 contains 15 residues. Trimming cost V 5 bases and J 6 bases; bases outside gene matches: 6. CDR1 and CDR2 from the germline V gene are LNHNV and YYDKDF (reference sequence). In DNA form, the CDR3 reads TGTGCCACCAGCTTTCGAAGCGGGGGGGCCGGGGAGCTGTTTTTT. Translated: CATSFRSGGAGELFF.

In its sample, this clone was seen a few times. The rearrangement uses TRBV6-8 and TRBJ2-3; TRBD2 aligns across 8 bases. Germline V CDR1 and CDR2: MNHGY, SAAAGT. V lost 4 bases and J lost 4; bases outside the gene matches: 10. This CDR3 region has 16 residues. CDR3 DNA: TGTGCCAGCAGTTCGGGACTAGGCCCTAAACCAGATACGCAGTATTTT. Translated: CASSSGLGPKPDTQYF.